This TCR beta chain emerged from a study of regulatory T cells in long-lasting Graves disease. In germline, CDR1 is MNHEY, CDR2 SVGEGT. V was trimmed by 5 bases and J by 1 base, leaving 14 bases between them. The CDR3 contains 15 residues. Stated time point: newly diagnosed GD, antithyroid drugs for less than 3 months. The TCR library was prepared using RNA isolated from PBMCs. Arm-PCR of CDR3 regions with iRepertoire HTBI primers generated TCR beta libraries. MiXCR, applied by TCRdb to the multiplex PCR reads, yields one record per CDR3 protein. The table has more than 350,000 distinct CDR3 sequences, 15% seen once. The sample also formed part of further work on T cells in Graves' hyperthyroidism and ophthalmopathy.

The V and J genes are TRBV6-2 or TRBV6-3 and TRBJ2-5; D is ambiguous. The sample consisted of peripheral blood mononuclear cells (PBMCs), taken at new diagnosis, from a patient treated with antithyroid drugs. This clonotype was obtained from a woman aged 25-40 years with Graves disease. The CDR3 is CASSEMGIPQETQYF. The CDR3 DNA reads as TGTGCCAGCAGTGAAATGGGAATTCCCCAAGAGACCCAGTACTTC.